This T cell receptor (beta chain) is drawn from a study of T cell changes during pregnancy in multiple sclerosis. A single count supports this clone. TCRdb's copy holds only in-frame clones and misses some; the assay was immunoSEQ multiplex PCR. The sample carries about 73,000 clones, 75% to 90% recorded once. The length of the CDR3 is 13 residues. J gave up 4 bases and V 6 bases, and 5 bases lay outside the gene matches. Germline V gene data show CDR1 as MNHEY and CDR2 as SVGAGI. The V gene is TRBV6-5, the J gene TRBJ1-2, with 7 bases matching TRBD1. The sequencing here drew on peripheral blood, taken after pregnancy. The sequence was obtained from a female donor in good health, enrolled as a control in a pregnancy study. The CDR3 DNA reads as TGTGCCAGCAGCAACGACAGGGTCTATGGCTACACCTTC. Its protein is CASSNDRVYGYTF.